The rows below give T cell receptor beta chains drawn from one sample of a study of T cell repertoires in cytomegalovirus infection. No antigen is known for these receptors. TCRdb itself ran the reads through MiXCR, one entry per CDR3 protein. The data hold about 890,000 distinct CDR3 sequences, with approximately 32% observed a single time. Source: cultured CD8+ T cells from PBMCs, taken from culture after CMV antigen stimulation. The receptors originated from a human donor in good health (CMV status not recorded). Some clones in this sample may be carry-over from other donors' samples. Both conserved end residues are trimmed from each CDR3. Fields, in order: V gene, CDR3 protein.

v_gene: TRBV7-9
CDR3aa: ASSLEARSGYSYEQY

v_gene: TRBV7-8
CDR3aa: ASSLSPQARSLYGYT

v_gene: TRBV7-6
CDR3aa: ASSPGVRDEQF

v_gene: TRBV4-3
CDR3aa: ASSQGPSTDTQY

v_gene: TRBV4-1
CDR3aa: ASSPDTLPMNTEAF

v_gene: TRBV6-5
CDR3aa: ASSYRPILAGDEQF

v_gene: TRBV27
CDR3aa: ASSSGTSYYEQY

v_gene: TRBV7-6
CDR3aa: ASSLEHSSGRGQPQH

v_gene: TRBV20-1
CDR3aa: SALDRGRIETQY

v_gene: TRBV27
CDR3aa: ASRPYRDPYEQY

v_gene: TRBV5-6
CDR3aa: ASSLFSSTLNIQY

v_gene: TRBV6-2/TRBV6-3
CDR3aa: ASTPRALSPQH

v_gene: TRBV29-1
CDR3aa: SVAEVNTEAF

v_gene: TRBV24-1
CDR3aa: ATSDAGGAQY

v_gene: TRBV4-1
CDR3aa: ASSQDSRGLYNEQF

v_gene: TRBV4-1
CDR3aa: ASSQGKGDGNQPQH

v_gene: TRBV2
CDR3aa: ASSASSGPVGEQF